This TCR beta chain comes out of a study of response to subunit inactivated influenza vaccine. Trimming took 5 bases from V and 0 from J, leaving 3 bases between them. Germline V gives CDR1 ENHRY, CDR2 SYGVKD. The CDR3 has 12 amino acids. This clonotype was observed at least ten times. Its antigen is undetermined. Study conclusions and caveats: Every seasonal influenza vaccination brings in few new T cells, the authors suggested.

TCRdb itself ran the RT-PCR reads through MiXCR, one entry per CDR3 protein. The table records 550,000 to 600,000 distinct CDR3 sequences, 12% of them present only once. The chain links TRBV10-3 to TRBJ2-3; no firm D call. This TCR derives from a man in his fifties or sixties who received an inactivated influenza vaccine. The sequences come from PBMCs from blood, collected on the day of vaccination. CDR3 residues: CAISTSTDTQYF. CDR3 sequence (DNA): TGTGCCATCAGTACTAGCACAGATACGCAGTATTTT.